The 27 T cell receptor beta chains presented below share a single source sample, sequenced in a study of identical twins. MiXCR, applied by TCRdb to the 5' RACE reads, yields one record per CDR3 protein. Of roughly 290,000 distinct CDR3 sequences detected, roughly 10% appear once; the ten largest clones hold 6% to 8.5%. These data were also reused for a study on yellow fever vaccine responses in identical twins.

Input material: CD8+ T cells sorted from blood. The receptors shown here come from a woman between 18 and 29 years old in good health.

This chain connects TRBV4-2 to TRBJ2-1; a possible D gene is TRBD2 (6 bases). The V gene lost 3 bases and the J gene lost 7 bases, with 22 bases spanning the gap. CDR1 is LGHNA and CDR2 is YNFKEQ in the germline V gene. This CDR3 is 17 amino acids long. The CDR3 sequence is CASSHGISGSLGNEQFF. The CDR3 DNA reads as TGTGCCAGCAGCCACGGGATTAGCGGCTCCCTAGGGAATGAGCAGTTCTTC.

Only a few counts were recorded for this clonotype. The rearrangement uses TRBV15 and TRBJ2-6; TRBD2 might be the D (5 bases). V was trimmed by 0 bases and J by 0 bases, leaving 9 bases between them. This CDR3 spans 17 amino acids. The V gene's germline CDR1 is LNHNV and CDR2 YYDKDF (reference sequence). The CDR3 DNA is TGTGCCACCAGCAGAGAAGGAGGCGGCTCTGGGGCCAACGTCCTGACTTTC. Translation: CATSREGGGSGANVLTF.

The chain links TRBV16 to TRBJ2-7; TRBD2 matches at 7 bases. CDR1 and CDR2 (germline): KGHSY, FQNENV. The CDR3 totals 14 residues. V gave up 4 bases and J gave up 2 bases; unmatched junction bases: 5. Written as DNA, the CDR3 is TGTGCCAGCAGCCCTGGGGGGGTCCCCTACGAGCAGTACTTC. It codes for CASSPGGVPYEQYF.

This clonotype was seen many times. The chain combines TRBV20-1 with TRBJ2-1; TRBD2 matches at 9 bases. Looked up from germline, CDR1 is DFQATT and CDR2 is SNEGSKA (reference sequence). The CDR3 totals 16 residues. Trimming removed 0 bases from V and 1 base from J; junction bases left unmatched: 4. The DNA of the CDR3 is TGCAGTGCTAGAGAAAGCGGGGGGCTTTCCTACAATGAGCAGTTCTTC. Its translation is CSARESGGLSYNEQFF.

The V gene is TRBV10-1, the J gene TRBJ1-2; D may be TRBD1 (6 bases). Trimming stripped 8 bases from V and 4 bases from J, with 14 bases between. The CDR3 is made up of 13 amino acids. From germline, CDR1 is WNHNN and CDR2 SYGVQD (reference sequence). DNA of the CDR3: TGCGCCAGCTCCGGACAGTCGAGCTATGGCTACACCTTC. Protein: CASSGQSSYGYTF.

This clonotype was recorded many times. This chain connects TRBV27 to TRBJ2-7; TRBD2 aligns across 13 bases. Germline-derived CDR1 and CDR2 are MNHEY and SMNVEV (reference sequence). The CDR3 runs to 15 residues. After removal of 7 bases from V and 7 bases from J, the junction contained 10 bases not matched to a gene. The CDR3 coding sequence is TGTGCCAGCAAGCCTGAACTAGCGGGAGGGCGGGAGCAGTACTTC. It encodes CASKPELAGGREQYF.

This sequence joins TRBV4-1 and TRBJ2-7; D possibly matches TRBD1 or TRBD2 (5 bases each). This CDR3 has 18 residues. Trimming stripped 4 bases from V and 2 bases from J, with 24 bases between. The germline gives CDR1 MGHRA, CDR2 YSYEKL. In nucleotides, the CDR3 is TGCGCCAGCAGCCTAAGAACCGGGGACCTAAAGAGACCCTACGAGCAGTACTTC. Translation: CASSLRTGDLKRPYEQYF.

This clonotype was counted ten times or more. The rearrangement uses TRBV29-1 and TRBJ1-1; 8 nucleotides agree with TRBD1. CDR1 SQVTM and CDR2 ANQGSEA come from the germline V gene. The ends lost 6 bases at V and 3 bases at J; junction bases unmatched: 3. CDR3 length: 12 amino acids. CDR3 loop: CSVMTGDTEAFF. Here the CDR3 DNA reads TGCAGCGTAATGACAGGGGACACTGAAGCTTTCTTT.

This clonotype has at least ten counts. The chain couples TRBV4-1 to TRBJ2-7, with unresolved D. CDR1 and CDR2 (germline): MGHRA, YSYEKL. The CDR3 totals 15 residues. V was clipped by 1 base and J by 2 bases, with 12 bases between them. CDR3 protein: CASSQVWGRTYEQYF. The DNA for the CDR3 is TGCGCCAGCAGCCAAGTGTGGGGAAGGACCTACGAGCAGTACTTC.

This clonotype was counted a few times. The V gene is TRBV5-5, the J gene TRBJ2-7; TRBD2 might be the D (6 bases). Trimming stripped 1 base from V and 0 bases from J, with 11 bases between. The CDR3 runs to 15 residues. The germline gives CDR1 SGHKS, CDR2 YYEKEE (reference sequence). CDR3 in DNA: TGTGCCAGCAGCTTGATCCCTAGCGACTCCTACGAGCAGTACTTC. Protein sequence: CASSLIPSDSYEQYF.

This clonotype appeared a few times. This chain uses TRBV29-1 with TRBJ2-1; weak D call: TRBD2 (6 bases). Germline CDR1 reads SQVTM; CDR2 reads ANQGSEA. V lost 3 bases to trimming and J lost 9 bases, with 15 bases between them. The length of the CDR3 is 13 residues. The CDR3 here is CSVESGDSSEQFF. DNA of the CDR3: TGCAGCGTTGAGTCGGGGGACTCAAGTGAGCAGTTCTTC.

In this sample, this clonotype turned up many times. This rearrangement joins TRBV25-1 to TRBJ2-2, with D possibly matching TRBD2 (5 bases). The CDR3 spans 15 residues. The V end was cut by 0 bases, the J end by 1 base, with 6 bases between. From germline, CDR1 is MGHDK and CDR2 SYGVNS. This CDR3 is CASSEYGLNTGELFF. CDR3 nucleotides: TGTGCCAGCAGTGAATACGGACTGAACACCGGGGAGCTGTTTTTT.

The genes are TRBV7-9 and TRBJ1-1; 9 nucleotides line up with TRBD1. Looked up from germline, CDR1 is SEHNR and CDR2 is FQNEAQ (reference sequence). This CDR3 spans 15 amino acids. V dropped 9 bases and J dropped 1; count of bases not matched to a gene: 9. CDR3 region: CARSVHRGQNTEAFF. CDR3 bases: TGTGCCAGGAGCGTACACAGGGGGCAGAACACTGAAGCTTTCTTT.

This clonotype was seen ten or more times. The chain joins TRBV11-2 to TRBJ2-1; 15 nucleotides match TRBD2. V was clipped by 5 bases and J by 3 bases; unmatched bases: 14. This CDR3 region has 20 residues. The germline gives CDR1 SGHAT, CDR2 FQNNGV. As DNA, the CDR3 is TGTGCCAGCAGCCGAAACGATAGGACTAGCGGGAGGGCCCTCTACAATGAGCAGTTCTTC. The encoded protein is CASSRNDRTSGRALYNEQFF. The full variable domain, rest sourced from reference TRBV11-2 and TRBJ2-1, is EAGVAQSPRYKIIEKRQSVAFWCNPISGHATLYWYQQILGQGPKLLIQFQNNGVVDDSQLPKDRFSAERLKGVDSTLKIQPAKLEDSAVYLCASSRNDRTSGRALYNEQFFGPGTRLTVL.

This clonotype showed up many times. The rearrangement joins TRBV28 to TRBJ1-5; D is undetermined. Per the germline V gene, CDR1 is MDHEN and CDR2 is SYDVKM. The CDR3 spans 14 residues. V was clipped by 4 bases and J by 4 bases, with 11 bases between them. CDR3 in amino acids: CASSSTVRNQPQHF. The CDR3, as DNA: TGTGCCAGCAGTTCAACCGTCAGGAATCAGCCCCAGCATTTT.

This clonotype was seen ten or more times. The chain has TRBV5-1 and TRBJ2-5; TRBD1 might be the D (6 bases). The ends were cut back, 2 bases at V and 5 bases at J, with 16 bases in the middle. Germline loops: CDR1 SGHRS, CDR2 YFSETQ. The CDR3 totals 15 residues. CDR3 sequence reads: CASSLRQDPRETQYF. CDR3 coding DNA: TGCGCCAGCAGCTTACGACAGGATCCTCGGGAGACCCAGTACTTC. Looking up the rest from reference TRBV5-1 and TRBJ2-5 gives the full variable domain: KAGVTQTPRYLIKTRGQQVTLSCSPISGHRSVSWYQQTPGQGLQFLFEYFSETQRNKGNFPGRFSGRQFSNSRSEMNVSTLELGDSALYLCASSLRQDPRETQYFGPGTRLLVL.

This clonotype turned up a few times. The chain carries TRBV7-9 and TRBJ1-1; tentatively, D is TRBD1 (5 bases). The CDR3 is 12 amino acids. V was cut by 3 bases and J by 8 bases, with 10 bases left in between. Looked up from germline, CDR1 is SEHNR and CDR2 is FQNEAQ (reference sequence). In DNA, the CDR3 is TGTGCCAGCAGCTTGGGGACGGAAGAAGCTTTCTTT. It specifies CASSLGTEEAFF.

This clonotype has more than one count but fewer than ten. V gene TRBV20-1 combines with J gene TRBJ2-3; D is unresolved. The CDR3 is 11 amino acids. V gave up 4 bases and J gave up 4 bases, with 6 bases separating them. Germline V lookup: CDR1 DFQATT, CDR2 SNEGSKA (reference sequence). DNA for the CDR3: TGCAGTGCTATTAGACCAGATACGCAGTATTTT. It translates to CSAIRPDTQYF.

The table lists this clonotype with many counts. This rearrangement joins TRBV20-1 to TRBJ2-4; 7 positions agree with TRBD1. Germline CDR1 and CDR2: DFQATT and SNEGSKA (reference sequence). With 2 bases clipped from V and 8 bases from J, the junction kept 12 bases outside the gene matches. The CDR3 contains 15 residues. The CDR3 DNA reads as TGCAGTGCTAGACCTATAGTGACAGGGTACCACATTCAGTACTTC. Translating it yields CSARPIVTGYHIQYF.

This clonotype has more than one count but fewer than ten. The CDR3 spells CASLDRGSYEQYF. The CDR3 nucleotides are TGTGCCAGTTTGGACAGGGGTTCCTACGAGCAGTACTTC. V usage is TRBV19 and J usage is TRBJ2-7; 9 positions agree with TRBD1. The CDR3 has 13 residues. Germline trimming cut 8 bases from V and 1 base from J; bases unmatched to any gene: 3. Germline CDR1 reads LNHDA; CDR2 reads SQIVND (reference sequence). The full variable domain, its missing parts supplied by reference TRBV19 and TRBJ2-7, is DGGITQSPKYLFRKEGQNVTLSCEQNLNHDAMYWYRQDPGQGLRLIYYSQIVNDFQKGDIAEGYSVSREKKESFPLTVTSAQKNPTAFYLCASLDRGSYEQYFGPGTRLTVT.

Many counts were recorded for this clonotype. The J gene is TRBJ2-3, the V gene TRBV29-1; maybe TRBD2 (6 bases). This CDR3 has 13 amino acids. Trimming shortened V by 4 bases and J by 4 bases, and 12 bases separated the two germline ends. Germline V gene sequence: CDR1 SQVTM, CDR2 ANQGSEA. The DNA for the CDR3 is TGCAGCGTTGGGCTAGCGATATCAGATACGCAGTATTTT. Its translation: CSVGLAISDTQYF.

The V gene is TRBV25-1, the J gene TRBJ2-1; no reliable D call. This CDR3 has 13 amino acids. CDR1 is MGHDK and CDR2 is SYGVNS in the germline V gene. Trimming stripped 7 bases from V and 5 bases from J, with 12 bases between. The CDR3 sequence: CASTPYSDNEQFF. DNA of the CDR3: TGTGCCAGCACCCCTTACAGCGACAATGAGCAGTTCTTC. Using reference TRBV25-1 and TRBJ2-1 for the parts outside the CDR3, the full variable domain is EADIYQTPRYLVIGTGKKITLECSQTMGHDKMYWYQQDPGMELHLIHYSYGVNSTEKGDLSSESTVSRIRTEHFPLTLESARPSHTSQYLCASTPYSDNEQFFGPGTRLTVL.

This clonotype turned up a few times. DNA of the CDR3: TGTGCCAGCAGCTTTGACTTTGCGAGCTCCTACAATGAGCAGTTCTTC. It specifies CASSFDFASSYNEQFF. The chain recombines TRBV11-1 with TRBJ2-1; D call uncertain. V was shortened by 3 bases and J by 0 bases, with 12 bases between the two germline ends. The CDR3 spans 16 residues. Looked up from germline, CDR1 is SGHAT and CDR2 is FQDESV (reference sequence).

This clonotype has just a few counts. The V call is TRBV6-2 or TRBV6-3, the J call TRBJ2-1; 9 bases fit TRBD2. V gave up 2 bases and J gave up 4 bases; unmatched junction bases: 6. This CDR3 has 16 amino acids. CDR1 MNHEY and CDR2 SVGEGT come from the germline V gene. Written as DNA, the CDR3 is TGTGCCAGCAGTTACCAGGCTAGCGGGATATACAATGAGCAGTTCTTC. This gives the protein CASSYQASGIYNEQFF.

The CDR3 loop is CASSPGLLGLAGEETQYF. The CDR3 region has the DNA TGTGCCAGCAGCCCCGGGCTCCTGGGACTAGCGGGAGAAGAGACCCAGTACTTC. This chain uses TRBV4-2 with TRBJ2-5, with 14 bases aligning to TRBD2. Per germline, CDR1 LGHNA and CDR2 YNFKEQ. Germline trimming cut 4 bases from V and 3 bases from J; bases unmatched to any gene: 10. This CDR3 is built from 18 residues.

The chain has TRBV7-3 and TRBJ2-5; D may be TRBD1 or TRBD2 (5 bases each). From germline, CDR1 is SGHTA and CDR2 FQGTGA. This CDR3 region has 16 residues. V lost 0 bases to trimming and J lost 6 bases, with 17 bases between them. Written as DNA, the CDR3 is TGTGCCAGCAGCTTAACTGTACAGGCTGGGGGTAAGACCCAGTACTTC. Translation: CASSLTVQAGGKTQYF.

This clonotype has a handful of counts. The genes are TRBV5-1 and TRBJ2-1; tentatively, D is TRBD2 (6 bases). V lost 0 bases, J lost 4 bases, and 14 bases lay in between. The germline V gene has CDR1 SGHRS and CDR2 YFSETQ. The CDR3 covers 16 residues. The CDR3 is CASSLAGGAVYNEQFF. The CDR3 DNA sequence: TGCGCCAGCAGCTTGGCCGGAGGGGCCGTTTACAATGAGCAGTTCTTC.